These 11 T cell receptor beta chains share one sample of origin, sequenced in a study of blood T cell repertoires in COVID-19. Clones were sequenced by immunoSEQ multiplex PCR, and TCRdb holds only the in-frame ones, with some missing. Seen here are around 100,000 clones, 85% observed once, and the top ten hold over 2%. Sequencing was done on a sample of peripheral blood. The receptor source for this set is a human donor in a cohort sampled during active COVID-19.

This sequence joins TRBV7-2 and TRBJ1-4; 8 bases align to TRBD1. Per the germline V gene, CDR1 is SGHTA and CDR2 is FQGNSA. V shed 5 bases and J 8 bases; nucleotides not matched to a gene: 7. CDR3 length: 14 amino acids. The CDR3 loop reads CASSLGQGREKLFF. The CDR3 nucleotides read TGTGCCAGCAGCCTTGGACAGGGTCGGGAAAAACTGTTTTTT.

CDR3 in amino acids: CASSPSGAEKLFF. The CDR3 bases are TGCGCCAGCAGTCCTTCAGGGGCCGAAAAACTGTTTTTT. The chain employs TRBV10-2 and TRBJ1-4; D perhaps matches TRBD1 (6 bases). The CDR3 is made up of 13 amino acids. Germline CDR1 WSHSY, CDR2 SAAADI. Trimming stripped 5 bases from V and 8 bases from J, with 12 bases between.

The chain couples TRBV27 to TRBJ2-1; 13 bases line up with TRBD2. CDR1 is MNHEY and CDR2 is SMNVEV in the germline V gene (reference sequence). CDR3 length equals 16 residues. Losses at the gene ends were 3 bases for V and 4 bases for J; bases not matched to a gene: 3. The chain's CDR3 is CASSFRGLAGYNEQFF. CDR3 nucleotides: TGTGCCAGCAGTTTCCGGGGACTAGCGGGATACAATGAGCAGTTCTTC.

V gene TRBV6-1 combines with J gene TRBJ2-2; TRBD1 matches at 9 bases. CDR1 MNHNS and CDR2 SASEGT come from the germline V gene. With V trimmed by 4 bases and J by 4 bases, 13 bases remained unmatched. The CDR3 runs to 18 residues. The CDR3 DNA is TGTGCCAGCAGTGCAAGGGACAGGGTTTTGGGATCCACCGGGGAGCTGTTTTTT. As protein: CASSARDRVLGSTGELFF.

The chain carries TRBV21-1 and TRBJ2-7; no check of the table's D call, TRBD1, against the DNA was made. TRBV21-1 counts as a pseudogene. The CDR3 loop spans 16 amino acids. In DNA, the CDR3 is TGTGCCAGCAGCAAAGTCGGGACAGGGGGTTTCTACGAGCAGTACTTC. As protein: CASSKVGTGGFYEQYF.

This CDR3 is CASSLGRTSGNTDTQYF. Here the CDR3 DNA reads TGTGCCAGCAGCCTAGGCAGGACTAGCGGGAACACAGATACGCAGTATTTT. V gene TRBV11-2 combines with J gene TRBJ2-3; 12 bases line up with TRBD2. The CDR3 loop spans 17 amino acids. Germline-derived CDR1 and CDR2 are SGHAT and FQNNGV. J gave up 2 bases and V 5 bases, and 8 bases lay outside the gene matches.

V and J are TRBV29-1 and TRBJ2-1; TRBD1 might be the D (6 bases). V was cut by 5 bases and J by 9 bases, with 11 bases left in between. The CDR3 is 11 residues long. Germline-derived CDR1 and CDR2 are SQVTM and ANQGSEA. CDR3: CSVSRGSEQFF. CDR3 in DNA: TGCAGCGTTAGCAGGGGAAGTGAGCAGTTCTTC.

The chain links TRBV7-3 to TRBJ2-6; TRBD1 aligns across 8 bases. Germline CDR1 is SGHTA and CDR2 is FQGTGA. CDR3 length: 18 residues. Trimming removed 2 bases from V and 0 bases from J; junction bases left unmatched: 6. The CDR3 DNA reads TGTGCCAGCAGCTTAGCAGGGGGCGATATCTCTGGGGCCAACGTCCTGACTTTC. Translated: CASSLAGGDISGANVLTF.

The J gene is TRBJ1-5, the V gene TRBV10-3; 7 bases are shared with TRBD1. From germline, CDR1 is ENHRY and CDR2 SYGVKD. The V segment lost 3 bases and the J segment 2 bases; nucleotides outside the gene matches: 1. This CDR3 contains 14 residues. In DNA, the CDR3 is TGTGCCATCAGTGATGGACAGGGCAATCAGCCCCAGCATTTT. Translated: CAISDGQGNQPQHF.

The chain combines TRBV5-1 with TRBJ1-1; D is undetermined. This CDR3 is 13 amino acids long. V lost 2 bases and J 7 bases, leaving 12 bases between the germline ends. Per the germline V gene, CDR1 is SGHRS and CDR2 is YFSETQ. CDR3 DNA sequence: TGCGCCAGCAGCTTCGCGGGAAACGTTGAAGCTTTCTTT. This translates into CASSFAGNVEAFF.

This clone has just a few counts. This chain links TRBV5-4 with TRBJ2-7; D not certain. This CDR3 comprises 12 residues. Trimming took off 1 base at V and 4 bases at J, with 6 bases between the two ends. Germline CDR1 reads SGHNT; CDR2 reads YYREEE (reference sequence). In DNA, the CDR3 is TGTGCCAGCAGCTTGCCCGGTTACGAGCAGTACTTC. This gives the protein CASSLPGYEQYF.